This T cell receptor (beta chain) was recovered during a study of blood T cells in healthy people across ages. The V end was cut by 3 bases, the J end by 3 bases, with 8 bases between. CDR1 MNHEY and CDR2 SVGEGT come from the germline V gene. The CDR3 contains 13 residues. With regard to this clonotype: Its target is unknown.

Study-wide points: Per million T cells, TCR beta diversity dropped roughly linearly as age increased. With naive T cell percentage, TCR beta diversity showed a strong correlation.

Collection of approximately 9.3 milliliters of peripheral blood was performed for each donor. Isolated per sample were at least 6 million PBMCs. A second 7 to 11 cycle PCR used barcoded and J-beta primers. TCRdb used MiXCR to reprocess the 5' RACE reads, holding one entry per CDR3 protein. The sample has about a million distinct CDR3 sequences, 35% to 40% seen once. V is TRBV6-2 or TRBV6-3 and J is TRBJ1-2; D ambiguous. Sequencing was carried out using blood. The receptor comes from a man between 18 and 29 years old in good health. The CDR3 nucleotides are TGTGCCAGCAGTTATGAGGAGTACTATGGCTACACCTTC. It encodes CASSYEEYYGYTF.